Listed here are 16 T cell receptor beta chains from one sample, sequenced in a study of cytomegalovirus exposure and HLA in healthy donors. The assay was immunoSEQ multiplex PCR, and TCRdb's table has in-frame clones only and misses some. The top ten clones hold roughly 1% of a sample with over 250,000 clones, about 86% of them seen once. Sequenced sample: PBMCs. Every receptor here comes from a woman aged 18-35 years in good health and CMV-seronegative.

The rearrangement uses TRBV25-1 and TRBJ1-2; D ambiguous. Trimming removed 4 bases from V and 4 bases from J, with 10 bases in between. This CDR3 has 13 residues. Germline-derived CDR1 and CDR2 are MGHDK and SYGVNS. The CDR3 sequence: CASSVAGRYGYTF. The CDR3 nucleotides are TGTGCCAGCAGTGTTGCAGGCCGCTATGGCTACACCTTC.

The chain employs TRBV4-1 and TRBJ1-4; TRBD1 agrees at 7 bases. Trimming removed 4 bases from V and 5 bases from J; junction bases left unmatched: 7. Per germline, CDR1 MGHRA and CDR2 YSYEKL. There are 15 residues in the CDR3. This chain's CDR3 is CASSRGGRGNEKLFF. The CDR3 nucleotides are TGCGCCAGCAGCCGAGGGGGCCGGGGAAATGAAAAACTGTTTTTT.

This chain links TRBV19 with TRBJ1-5, with TRBD1 matching over 9 bases. Looked up from germline, CDR1 is LNHDA and CDR2 is SQIVND (reference sequence). Trimming took 5 bases from V and 4 from J; bases not matched to a gene: 6. CDR3 length: 15 amino acids. This CDR3 is CASSLQGATNQPQHF. The CDR3 bases are TGTGCCAGTAGTTTACAGGGGGCGACTAATCAGCCCCAGCATTTT.

The gene calls are TRBV10-1 and TRBJ1-1; TRBD1 agrees at 7 bases. Germline trimming cut 6 bases from V and 1 base from J; bases unmatched to any gene: 11. From germline, CDR1 is WNHNN and CDR2 SYGVQD (reference sequence). This CDR3 has 16 amino acids. The chain's CDR3 is CASSPGTAWWNTEAFF. The CDR3 DNA is TGCGCCAGCAGCCCTGGGACAGCCTGGTGGAACACTGAAGCTTTCTTT.

The chain links TRBV27 to TRBJ1-1; D uncertain. CDR3 length equals 11 residues. The germline CDR1 and CDR2 sequences are MNHEY and SMNVEV (reference sequence). The ends were cut back, 6 bases at V and 5 bases at J, with 7 bases in the middle. CDR3 amino acids: CASSTRTEAFF. In DNA form, the CDR3 reads TGTGCCAGCAGCACCAGAACTGAAGCTTTCTTT.

This clone was picked up one time. This chain links TRBV11-3 with TRBJ2-7; no clear D gene. The CDR3 length is 15 residues. CDR1 SGHNT and CDR2 YENEEA come from the germline V gene. Trimming took off 5 bases at V and 1 base at J, with 15 bases between the two ends. The CDR3 spells CASSPRDSSSYEQYF. DNA for the CDR3: TGTGCCAGCAGCCCCCGCGACTCCTCTTCCTACGAGCAGTACTTC.

This chain's CDR3 is CASSWTADNYGYTF. In DNA, the CDR3 is TGTGCCAGCAGTTGGACAGCCGATAACTATGGCTACACCTTC. This chain joins TRBV28 and TRBJ1-2; possibly TRBD1 for D (6 bases). CDR1 is MDHEN and CDR2 is SYDVKM in the germline V gene. V was shortened by 4 bases and J by 1 base, with 10 bases between the two germline ends. The CDR3 extends over 14 amino acids.

The chain is built from TRBV29-1 and TRBJ1-2, with 7 bases matching TRBD1. The J segment lost 3 bases and the V segment lost 0 bases, leaving 10 bases of the junction unmatched. This CDR3 comprises 16 residues. CDR1 and CDR2 (germline): SQVTM, ANQGSEA. The CDR3 protein is CSVEELSPGQDYGYTF. The CDR3 bases are TGCAGCGTTGAAGAATTAAGTCCCGGACAGGACTATGGCTACACCTTC.

The sample holds a few counts of this clone. The chain employs TRBV5-1 and TRBJ2-5, with TRBD1 identical over 7 bases. This CDR3 contains 12 residues. Germline loops: CDR1 SGHRS, CDR2 YFSETQ. The V segment lost 2 bases and the J segment 11 bases; nucleotides outside the gene matches: 6. CDR3 nucleotide sequence: TGCGCCAGCAGCTTTGACAGGGAGTGGCAGTACTTC. Translated: CASSFDREWQYF. Full variable domain (missing parts from reference TRBV5-1 and TRBJ2-5): KAGVTQTPRYLIKTRGQQVTLSCSPISGHRSVSWYQQTPGQGLQFLFEYFSETQRNKGNFPGRFSGRQFSNSRSEMNVSTLELGDSALYLCASSFDREWQYFGPGTRLLVL.

The chain is built from TRBV6-5 and TRBJ2-1; D not resolved. Germline CDR1 and CDR2: MNHEY and SVGAGI. Trimming removed 2 bases at V and 6 bases at J, with 5 bases between. CDR3 length: 12 residues. The chain's CDR3 is CASSYPTNEQFF. For the CDR3, the DNA is TGTGCCAGCAGTTACCCTACCAATGAGCAGTTCTTC.

In this sample, this clone turned up many times. The same CDR3 also results from other DNA sequences found in this sample. The genes are TRBV6-5 and TRBJ1-1; D remains ambiguous. CDR3 length equals 16 residues. Germline V lookup: CDR1 MNHEY, CDR2 SVGAGI. Trimming left V 0 bases short and J 5 bases short, with 16 bases between. The CDR3 region is CASSYSSLPVRTEAFF. For the CDR3, the DNA is TGTGCCAGCAGTTACTCGAGTTTGCCGGTCCGGACTGAAGCTTTCTTT.

This clone was recorded a few times. This sequence joins TRBV27 and TRBJ1-2, with D possibly being TRBD1 (6 bases). The V gene's germline CDR1 is MNHEY and CDR2 SMNVEV (reference sequence). Trimming removed 8 bases from V and 5 bases from J, with 18 bases in between. This CDR3 comprises 14 residues. In nucleotides, the CDR3 is TGTGCCAGCTCCTCCACAGGGCAGTGGTATGGCTACACCTTC. It yields the protein CASSSTGQWYGYTF.

CDR3 region: CASSSRDTFEQYF. DNA of the CDR3: TGTGCCAGTAGTAGCCGGGACACTTTCGAGCAGTACTTC. The chain combines TRBV19 with TRBJ2-7; possibly TRBD1 for D (6 bases). Trimming shortened V by 4 bases and J by 6 bases, and 13 bases separated the two germline ends. Germline CDR1 is LNHDA and CDR2 is SQIVND (reference sequence). The CDR3 covers 13 residues.

The chain recombines TRBV2 with TRBJ2-7, with TRBD1 matching over 9 bases. The J segment lost 2 bases and the V segment lost 6 bases, leaving 8 bases of the junction unmatched. Germline V CDR1 and CDR2: SNHLY, FYNNEI. The CDR3 spans 15 residues. Written as DNA, the CDR3 is TGTGCCAGCAGCTCAATTTGGGACAGGGCCTACGAGCAGTACTTC. This gives the protein CASSSIWDRAYEQYF.

J is TRBJ1-4 and V is TRBV25-1; D possibly corresponds to TRBD1 (6 bases). There are 13 residues in the CDR3. Germline values: CDR1 MGHDK, CDR2 SYGVNS. The germline V and J ends were trimmed by 8 bases and 7 bases, with 14 bases remaining between them. The CDR3, as DNA: TGTGCCAGCGGGGGGGCGGGAGTTGAAAAACTGTTTTTT. Translated, it gives CASGGAGVEKLFF.

The rearrangement joins TRBV5-1 to TRBJ2-3, with D perhaps TRBD2 (5 bases). CDR1 is SGHRS, CDR2 YFSETQ, per germline. CDR3 size: 15 residues. V dropped 2 bases and J dropped 1 base, with 11 bases sitting between them. CDR3 bases: TGCGCCAGCAGCTTTTCTACTAGAGGCACAGATACGCAGTATTTT. Amino acids: CASSFSTRGTDTQYF. Drawing the rest from reference TRBV5-1 and TRBJ2-3, the complete variable domain is KAGVTQTPRYLIKTRGQQVTLSCSPISGHRSVSWYQQTPGQGLQFLFEYFSETQRNKGNFPGRFSGRQFSNSRSEMNVSTLELGDSALYLCASSFSTRGTDTQYFGPGTRLTVL.